These T cell receptor beta chains were read from a single sample in a study of spatial heterogeneity in lung cancer. TCRdb re-called the 5' RACE reads through MiXCR, storing one row per CDR3 protein. In the table there are 35,000 to 55,000 distinct CDR3 sequences, roughly 13% of which are singletons. Sequencing was performed on PBMCs, taken at surgery. These receptors came from a male donor with early-stage non-small cell lung cancer. Each CDR3 is given with its conserved first and last residue. Each record gives: V gene, CDR3 protein.

>TRBV4-3
CASSLQVGEDTQYF
>TRBV5-1
CASSQQGNQETQYF
>TRBV5-1
CASSLGSQTQGNYGYTF
>TRBV28
CASSFAGGSYNEQFF
>TRBV5-1
CASSSLPLTDTGELFF
>TRBV19
CASSPPGRANTGELFF
>TRBV3-1
CASSYPGLASEQYF
>TRBV5-1
CASSPGTANTEAFF
>TRBV29-1
CSVATGSTGAFF
>TRBV5-6
CASSLGDTEAFF
>TRBV6-6
CASSYTRTGETQYF
>TRBV18
CASSPGIGDYGYTF
>TRBV7-8
CASSYAGTSGATSTDTQYF
>TRBV29-1
CSVGGAPWGTEAFF
>TRBV29-1
CSVESPSGDTFNEQFF
>TRBV27
CASSPTGLAGNEQFF
>TRBV4-1
CASSHPGRTRSGANVLTF
>TRBV5-4
CASSLGTGPDTQYF
>TRBV18
CASSPDRQNTEAFF
>TRBV7-9
CASSLVRGPSNQPQHF
>TRBV29-1
CSVEVRAGGWSDTQYF
>TRBV28
CASRSDKATNEKLFF
>TRBV29-1
CSGMTSNEQFF
>TRBV7-7
CASSLGSSLSTDTQYF
>TRBV24-1
CATSPSGGGDEQFF
>TRBV29-1
CSVEGQANEQYF
>TRBV12-3/TRBV12-4
CASSLSAGTQPQHF
>TRBV11-1
CASESGDTDTQYF
>TRBV12-3/TRBV12-4
CASSRRGGQETQYF
>TRBV20-1
CSARDGLNTEAFF
>TRBV28
CASSLAVLAEQHF
>TRBV7-2
CASSLALVSYNEQFF
>TRBV6-2/TRBV6-3
CASSYGLAGGEQYF
>TRBV28
CASSFFPSPRGLGEQYF
>TRBV20-1
CSAPMAGGPSNEQFF
>TRBV29-1
CSVGRGAGSEQYF
>TRBV21-1
CASSKEASGRRYEQFF
>TRBV2
CASSERVGHEQYF
>TRBV7-2
CASSSRPGTGVSTDTQYF
>TRBV29-1
CSVLNGDSYEQYF